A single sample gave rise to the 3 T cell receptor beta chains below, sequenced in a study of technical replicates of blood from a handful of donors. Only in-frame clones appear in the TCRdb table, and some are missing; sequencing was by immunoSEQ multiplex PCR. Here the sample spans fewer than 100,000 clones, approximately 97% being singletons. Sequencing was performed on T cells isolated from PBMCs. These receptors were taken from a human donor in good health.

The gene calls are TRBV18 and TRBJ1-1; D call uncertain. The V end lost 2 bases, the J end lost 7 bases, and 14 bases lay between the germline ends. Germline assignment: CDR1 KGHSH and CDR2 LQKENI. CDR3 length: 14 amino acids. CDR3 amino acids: CASSPTLEAHEAFF. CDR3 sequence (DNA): TGTGCCAGCTCACCAACACTCGAGGCCCATGAAGCTTTCTTT.

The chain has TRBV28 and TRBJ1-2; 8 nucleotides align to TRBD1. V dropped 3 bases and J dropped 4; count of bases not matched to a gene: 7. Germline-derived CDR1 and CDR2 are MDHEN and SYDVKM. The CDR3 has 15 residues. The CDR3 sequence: CASSFTPGGGYGYTF. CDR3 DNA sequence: TGTGCCAGCAGTTTCACTCCAGGGGGCGGCTATGGCTACACCTTC.

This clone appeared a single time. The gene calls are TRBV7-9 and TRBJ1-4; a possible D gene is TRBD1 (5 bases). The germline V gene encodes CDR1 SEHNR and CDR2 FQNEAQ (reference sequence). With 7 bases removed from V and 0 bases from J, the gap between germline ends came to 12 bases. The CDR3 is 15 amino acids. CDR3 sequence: CASTGILATNEKLFF. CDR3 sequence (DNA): TGTGCCAGCACAGGGATCCTTGCAACTAATGAAAAACTGTTTTTT.